The next 27 T cell receptor beta chains were all read from a single sample in a study of T cell responses to AZD1222 COVID-19 vaccine. Here immunoSEQ multiplex PCR was the method, and the copy in TCRdb shows in-frame clones only, minus some. Of 150,000 to 200,000 clones in the sample, approximately 93% were seen once. The sequences come from peripheral blood, collected 28 days after the second AZD1222 dose. All receptors derive from an adult who received the AZD1222 COVID-19 vaccine.

The gene calls are TRBV7-2 and TRBJ1-5; 8 bases align to TRBD1. After removal of 5 bases from V and 3 bases from J, the junction contained 6 bases not matched to a gene. The CDR3 loop spans 15 amino acids. Germline V gene sequence: CDR1 SGHTA, CDR2 FQGNSA. The CDR3 loop reads CASSAQGANNQPQHF. CDR3 in DNA: TGTGCCAGCAGCGCCCAGGGGGCTAACAATCAGCCCCAGCATTTT.

The chain is built from TRBV28 and TRBJ1-1; D is uncertain. V was shortened by 10 bases and J by 1 base, with 19 bases between the two germline ends. Germline V gene lookup returns CDR1 MDHEN and CDR2 SYDVKM. There are 15 residues in the CDR3. CDR3 DNA sequence: TGTGCCACCAAAAAGAGAACGTCAACGAACACTGAAGCTTTCTTT. It is translated as CATKKRTSTNTEAFF.

The gene calls are TRBV5-1 and TRBJ2-2; TRBD1 aligns across 8 bases. With 5 bases clipped from V and 4 bases from J, the junction kept 10 bases outside the gene matches. CDR1 and CDR2 from the germline V gene are SGHRS and YFSETQ. CDR3 length equals 16 residues. The DNA for the CDR3 is TGCGCCAGCAGGATTATAGGCACAGGGGGCACCGGGGAGCTGTTTTTT. Protein sequence: CASRIIGTGGTGELFF.

In the case of this clone: One end of the junction does not line up with germline, which may come from a read error. The rearrangement joins TRBV7-7 to TRBJ2-3; maybe TRBD2 (7 bases). This CDR3 spans 14 amino acids. Germline V lookup: CDR1 SSHAT, CDR2 FNYEAQ (reference sequence). The CDR3 bases are TGTGCTAGCAGCTTAACGGGGGGCGAAGATACGCAGTATTTT. Translation gives CASSLTGGEDTQYF.

The DNA of the CDR3 is TGTGCTAGTGGTTTACAATATAATTCACCCCTCCACTTT. Protein sequence: CASGLQYNSPLHF. The V gene is TRBV12-5, the J gene TRBJ1-6; D unclear. Trimming removed 3 bases from V and 4 bases from J, with 4 bases in between. The CDR3 is 13 amino acids. CDR1 is LGHNT and CDR2 is FRNRAP in the germline V gene.

This clone was counted a single time. The V gene is TRBV5-1, the J gene TRBJ1-1; no definite D call. Trimming removed 5 bases at V and 1 base at J, with 30 bases between. This CDR3 has 20 amino acids. Germline CDR1 is SGHRS and CDR2 is YFSETQ. DNA for the CDR3: TGCGCCAGCAGTTTCGCATACCTAAACACAAACCCGAAGAGGAACACTGAAGCTTTCTTT. Translating it yields CASSFAYLNTNPKRNTEAFF.

This chain connects TRBV6-5 to TRBJ2-7, with TRBD1 matching over 9 bases. V gave up 8 bases and J gave up 6 bases; unmatched junction bases: 8. The CDR3 has 13 residues. CDR1 is MNHEY, CDR2 SVGAGI, per germline. CDR3 region: CASQRDRVAEQYF. Here the CDR3 DNA reads TGTGCCAGCCAACGGGACAGGGTGGCCGAGCAGTACTTC.

The chain couples TRBV5-4 to TRBJ1-2; D is undetermined. V gave up 0 bases and J gave up 4 bases, with 13 bases separating them. The length of the CDR3 is 15 residues. Germline V gene data show CDR1 as SGHNT and CDR2 as YYREEE (reference sequence). The CDR3 loop is CASSLASAPVYGYTF. In DNA form, the CDR3 reads TGTGCCAGCAGCTTGGCGTCTGCCCCTGTCTATGGCTACACCTTC.

Here the CDR3 reads CASRGQGAREAFF. As DNA, the CDR3 is TGTGCCAGCAGGGGACAGGGGGCCCGAGAAGCTTTCTTT. The V gene is TRBV7-9, the J gene TRBJ1-1; the match to TRBD1 covers 12 bases. Unmatched junction bases numbered 4, after V lost 6 bases and J lost 8 bases. The CDR3 covers 13 residues. Per the germline V gene, CDR1 is SEHNR and CDR2 is FQNEAQ (reference sequence). Using reference TRBV7-9 and TRBJ1-1 for the parts outside the CDR3, the full variable domain is DTGVSQNPRHKITKRGQNVTFRCDPISEHNRLYWYRQTLGQGPEFLTYFQNEAQLEKSRLLSDRFSAERPKGSFSTLEIQRTEQGDSAMYLCASRGQGAREAFFGQGTRLTVV.

The gene calls are TRBV2 and TRBJ1-1; the D is unclear. V lost 8 bases and J 1 base, leaving 14 bases between the germline ends. The germline V gene encodes CDR1 SNHLY and CDR2 FYNNEI. The CDR3 extends over 14 amino acids. CDR3 residues: CASGLSRENTEAFF. The CDR3 bases are TGTGCCAGCGGCTTGTCCCGGGAGAACACTGAAGCTTTCTTT. Full variable domain (remainder filled in from reference TRBV2 and TRBJ1-1): EPEVTQTPSHQVTQMGQEVILRCVPISNHLYFYWYRQILGQKVEFLVSFYNNEISEKSEIFDDQFSVERPDGSNFTLKIRSTKLEDSAMYFCASGLSRENTEAFFGQGTRLTVV.

The chain carries TRBV28 and TRBJ2-7; D uncertain. Germline CDR1 MDHEN, CDR2 SYDVKM. Trimming cost V 2 bases and J 7 bases, with 12 bases left between them. The CDR3 runs 13 residues. The CDR3 coding sequence is TGTGCCAGCAGTTTAGTCCATCCCGGTGAGCAGTACTTC. Its translation: CASSLVHPGEQYF.

The rearrangement uses TRBV28 and TRBJ2-1; D remains ambiguous. The CDR3 has 13 amino acids. The germline V and J ends were trimmed by 2 bases and 4 bases, with 6 bases remaining between them. The germline V gene encodes CDR1 MDHEN and CDR2 SYDVKM. The CDR3 DNA reads TGTGCCAGCAGTTTACAGAGTTACAATGAGCAGTTCTTC. This sequence encodes CASSLQSYNEQFF.

Only a few counts were recorded for this clone. This sequence joins TRBV24-1 and TRBJ2-1, with D possibly TRBD1 on 6 matching bases. V lost 9 bases and J lost 4, with 12 bases in between. Looked up from germline, CDR1 is KGHDR and CDR2 is SFDVKD. There are 13 residues in the CDR3. The chain's CDR3 is CATQGISYNEQFF. The CDR3 DNA is TGTGCCACCCAGGGGATCTCGTACAATGAGCAGTTCTTC.

The chain has TRBV10-3 and TRBJ1-6; TRBD1 matches 7 bases. V lost 9 bases, J lost 7 bases, and 6 bases stayed unmatched. Germline loops: CDR1 ENHRY, CDR2 SYGVKD. The CDR3 covers 13 residues. As DNA, the CDR3 is TGTGCCATTACAGGGGCGTGGAATTCACCCCTCCACTTT. Protein product: CAITGAWNSPLHF.

J is TRBJ1-3 and V is TRBV6-1, with D possibly being TRBD1 (6 bases). The germline gives CDR1 MNHNS, CDR2 SASEGT. The CDR3 is 18 amino acids. V was cut by 2 bases and J by 0 bases, with 17 bases left in between. CDR3 sequence (DNA): TGTGCCAGCAGTGAACCGTACAGGGCGTCTCTCTCTGGAAACACCATATATTTT. As protein: CASSEPYRASLSGNTIYF.

This chain links TRBV23-1 with TRBJ1-1; 7 bases align to TRBD1. TRBV23-1 is labeled an ORF, and its function is uncertain. The CDR3 covers 20 residues. After removal of 1 base from V and 1 base from J, the junction contained 18 bases not matched to a gene. The CDR3 is CASSQLAGQMPREANTEAFF. The CDR3 region has the DNA TGCGCCAGCAGTCAATTGGCGGGACAGATGCCCCGGGAGGCGAACACTGAAGCTTTCTTT.

V is TRBV6-5 and J is TRBJ1-6; weak D call: TRBD1 (5 bases). Germline V gives CDR1 MNHEY, CDR2 SVGAGI. This CDR3 has 15 residues. Trimming shortened V by 5 bases and J by 2 bases, and 10 bases separated the two germline ends. CDR3 in amino acids: CASSISGPYNSPLHF. The DNA for the CDR3 is TGTGCCAGCAGTATTTCAGGGCCCTATAATTCACCCCTCCACTTT.

CDR3 sequence: CAWSPELNTEAFF. CDR3 coding DNA: TGTGCCTGGAGCCCGGAATTGAACACTGAAGCTTTCTTT. The genes are TRBV30 and TRBJ1-1; D not certain. CDR1 GTSNPN and CDR2 SVGIG come from the germline V gene (reference sequence). CDR3 size: 13 residues. Trimming shortened V by 3 bases and J by 0 bases, and 8 bases separated the two germline ends.

This clone was seen more than once but under ten times. This sequence joins TRBV4-1 and TRBJ2-3; D gene ambiguous. Trimming left V 1 base short and J 5 bases short, with 16 bases between. CDR1 is MGHRA and CDR2 is YSYEKL in the germline V gene. The CDR3 runs to 16 residues. The CDR3 bases are TGCGCCAGCAGCCAAGTTAACCTAGTAGTAATAGATACGCAGTATTTT. This codes for CASSQVNLVVIDTQYF.

The genes are TRBV11-3 and TRBJ2-2; no definite D call. Germline V gene data show CDR1 as SGHNT and CDR2 as YENEEA. Trimming pared 1 base from V and 2 bases from J, leaving 8 bases between. This CDR3 spans 15 amino acids. The CDR3 DNA is TGTGCCAGCAGCTTAGCAGCGACAAACACCGGGGAGCTGTTTTTT. Amino acids: CASSLAATNTGELFF.

The rearrangement links TRBV5-6 to TRBJ1-2, with TRBD1 as a possible D gene (5 bases). The germline gives CDR1 SGHDT, CDR2 YYEEEE. The CDR3 totals 15 residues. The V gene lost 0 bases and the J gene lost 4 bases, with 13 bases spanning the gap. CDR3 DNA sequence: TGTGCCAGCAGCTTGGAAGGGGAGTTTGTCTATGGCTACACCTTC. Translating it yields CASSLEGEFVYGYTF.

This clone has a single count. A read error may account for a junction end that differs from germline. The chain joins TRBV7-7 to TRBJ2-5; weak D call: TRBD2 (5 bases). CDR1 is SSHAT, CDR2 FNYEAQ, per germline (reference sequence). This CDR3 region has 13 residues. The chain's CDR3 is CASSLSSAETQYF. The CDR3 coding sequence is TGTGCTAGCAGCTTGAGTAGCGCAGAGACCCAGTACTTC.

The chain recombines TRBV12-3 or TRBV12-4 with TRBJ1-1; possibly TRBD1 for D (6 bases). With 5 bases removed from V and 1 base from J, the gap between germline ends came to 8 bases. The CDR3 extends over 13 amino acids. In DNA, the CDR3 is TGTGCCAGCAGTCGGACAGCGAACACTGAAGCTTTCTTT. The encoded protein is CASSRTANTEAFF.

This clone came up a few times. The chain couples TRBV27 to TRBJ1-1; tentatively, D is TRBD1 (6 bases). This CDR3 spans 13 amino acids. Trimming left V 0 bases short and J 7 bases short, with 9 bases between. From germline, CDR1 is MNHEY and CDR2 SMNVEV (reference sequence). The CDR3 coding sequence is TGTGCCAGCAGTTTATCGAGGGGGGATGAAGCTTTCTTT. It translates to CASSLSRGDEAFF.

The chain uses TRBV19 and TRBJ2-1, with unresolved D. Germline CDR1 reads LNHDA; CDR2 reads SQIVND (reference sequence). Trimming removed 7 bases at V and 9 bases at J, with 16 bases between. The CDR3 runs 13 residues. CDR3 amino acids: CASMRGEEREQFF. In DNA form, the CDR3 reads TGTGCCAGTATGAGAGGAGAGGAACGTGAGCAGTTCTTC.

V usage is TRBV4-1 and J usage is TRBJ2-7; weak D call: TRBD1 (5 bases). The V and J ends lost 3 bases and 7 bases respectively, with 22 bases between them. There are 16 residues in the CDR3. The germline V gene encodes CDR1 MGHRA and CDR2 YSYEKL. CDR3 bases: TGCGCCAGCAGCCAGGTGTGGCCTAGGGGCCCGGTAGAGCAGTACTTC. It translates to CASSQVWPRGPVEQYF.

The chain joins TRBV24-1 to TRBJ1-5; unclear D gene. The CDR3 consists of 12 residues. The V gene lost 4 bases and the J gene lost 5 bases, with 5 bases spanning the gap. The germline CDR1 and CDR2 sequences are KGHDR and SFDVKD. The CDR3 nucleotides read TGTGCCACCAGTGAGGATTATCAGCCCCAGCATTTT. It translates to CATSEDYQPQHF.